The sequence of this T cell receptor (beta chain) was determined in a study of blood T cell repertoires in COVID-19. This clone was picked up a small number of times. Method: immunoSEQ multiplex PCR; TCRdb's copy keeps in-frame clones and lacks some. The sample yields over 95,000 clones, 85% to 90% seen once. Germline CDR1 is MNHNS and CDR2 is SASEGT. The germline V and J ends were trimmed by 3 bases and 5 bases, with 22 bases remaining between them. The CDR3 length is 17 residues. Sequencing was done on a sample of peripheral blood. The V call is TRBV6-1, the J call TRBJ1-2; D is undetermined. This clonotype originated in a human donor with acute or convalescent COVID-19. The donor label of this sample is uncertain. CDR3 DNA: TGTGCCAGCAGTGAGCCCCCCGATTTGGCCACTAGGTATGGCTACACCTTC. Encoded protein: CASSEPPDLATRYGYTF.